These 15 T cell receptor beta chains came from one sample sequenced in a study of blood T cell repertoires in COVID-19. Generated by immunoSEQ multiplex PCR, the TCRdb table keeps only in-frame clones and is missing some. The sample holds 87,000 or so clones, roughly 76% seen once. Sequences were obtained from peripheral blood. These receptor sequences come from a woman aged 80 or over with active or convalescent COVID-19.

This clone has only a few counts. This chain links TRBV30 with TRBJ1-1; D uncertain. In germline, CDR1 is GTSNPN, CDR2 SVGIG (reference sequence). Trimming removed 0 bases from V and 2 bases from J, with 13 bases in between. The CDR3 is made up of 15 amino acids. The CDR3 sequence is CAWSVRGLPNTEAFF. DNA for the CDR3: TGTGCCTGGAGTGTACGAGGGCTCCCAAACACTGAAGCTTTCTTT.

CDR3 coding DNA: TGTGCCAGCAGCCGTCCAGCGGCCCAAGAGACCCAGTACTTC. Translation: CASSRPAAQETQYF. The chain is built from TRBV7-9 and TRBJ2-5, with D possibly being TRBD2 (5 bases). Germline values: CDR1 SEHNR, CDR2 FQNEAQ (reference sequence). Between the trimmed V and J ends, which lost 5 bases and 1 base, there was a span of 11 bases. The length of the CDR3 is 14 residues.

The gene calls are TRBV29-1 and TRBJ1-2; 9 nucleotides agree with TRBD1. CDR3 length equals 13 residues. The germline V gene encodes CDR1 SQVTM and CDR2 ANQGSEA. V shed 1 base, J shed 6 bases, and the junction held 3 bases outside the gene matches. The CDR3 region is CSVEGQGVHGYTF. Written as DNA, the CDR3 is TGCAGCGTTGAAGGACAGGGGGTCCATGGCTACACCTTC.

This sequence joins TRBV6-2 or TRBV6-3 and TRBJ1-2; 8 nucleotides line up with TRBD1. CDR3 size: 15 residues. V gave up 5 bases and J gave up 1 base; unmatched junction bases: 6. The V gene's germline CDR1 is MNHEY and CDR2 SVGEGT. The CDR3 region is CASSLLGQDNYGYTF. DNA for the CDR3: TGTGCCAGCAGTCTATTGGGACAGGATAACTATGGCTACACCTTC.

The gene calls are TRBV5-4 and TRBJ2-3; the match to TRBD2 covers 11 bases. Germline V gives CDR1 SGHNT, CDR2 YYREEE (reference sequence). The CDR3 extends over 15 amino acids. J gave up 3 bases and V 4 bases, and 4 bases lay outside the gene matches. The CDR3, as DNA: TGTGCCAGCAGCCTAGGGACTAGCGGAACAGATACGCAGTATTTT. This codes for CASSLGTSGTDTQYF.

This rearrangement joins TRBV28 to TRBJ1-3, with 7 bases fitting TRBD1. Germline values: CDR1 MDHEN, CDR2 SYDVKM. The V segment lost 6 bases and the J segment 2 bases; nucleotides outside the gene matches: 4. This CDR3 is built from 14 residues. DNA of the CDR3: TGTGCCAGCAGGTTAGACAGGGCTGGAAACACCATATATTTT. It yields the protein CASRLDRAGNTIYF.

The genes are TRBV5-1 and TRBJ2-5; 7 bases line up with TRBD2. Unmatched junction bases numbered 7, after V lost 4 bases and J lost 4 bases. This CDR3 contains 14 residues. CDR1 is SGHRS, CDR2 YFSETQ, per germline. CDR3 protein: CASSLIAGVETQYF. The CDR3 bases are TGCGCCAGCAGCCTCATAGCGGGTGTAGAGACCCAGTACTTC.

The rearrangement links TRBV29-1 to TRBJ2-7, with 13 bases that match TRBD2. This CDR3 has 17 amino acids. With 4 bases clipped from V and 4 bases from J, the junction kept 13 bases outside the gene matches. Germline V lookup: CDR1 SQVTM, CDR2 ANQGSEA. The CDR3 protein is CSVAGTSGAPDGYEQYF. In DNA, the CDR3 is TGCAGCGTTGCTGGGACTAGCGGGGCCCCGGATGGTTACGAGCAGTACTTC.

The chain recombines TRBV11-1 with TRBJ2-7; TRBD2 aligns across 10 bases. V lost 7 bases, J lost 0 bases, and 3 bases stayed unmatched. Germline lookup yields CDR1 SGHAT and CDR2 FQDESV (reference sequence). The CDR3 extends over 14 amino acids. CDR3 in amino acids: CASNSGGDSYEQYF. CDR3 nucleotide sequence: TGTGCCAGCAACAGCGGGGGGGACTCCTACGAGCAGTACTTC.

The CDR3 DNA sequence: TGTGCCAGCAGTGAAGCGCGAGGGATCACTGAAGCTTTCTTT. Translating it yields CASSEARGITEAFF. The chain is built from TRBV2 and TRBJ1-1; D gene ambiguous. The CDR3 has 14 amino acids. The germline V gene encodes CDR1 SNHLY and CDR2 FYNNEI. Between the trimmed V and J ends, which lost 0 bases and 4 bases, there was a span of 9 bases.

V usage is TRBV7-3 and J usage is TRBJ2-5, with D perhaps TRBD1 (5 bases). The CDR3 loop spans 13 amino acids. Germline V gives CDR1 SGHTA, CDR2 FQGTGA. Trimming pared 5 bases from V and 1 base from J, leaving 8 bases between. DNA of the CDR3: TGTGCCAGCAGCCCGGACATCCAAGAGACCCAGTACTTC. As protein: CASSPDIQETQYF.

The chain joins TRBV19 to TRBJ1-5, with a possible D match to TRBD1 (6 bases). The germline V and J ends were trimmed by 9 bases and 1 base, with 16 bases remaining between them. This CDR3 region has 15 residues. The germline V gene encodes CDR1 LNHDA and CDR2 SQIVND (reference sequence). The CDR3 loop reads CASTEGGYSNQPQHF. As DNA, the CDR3 is TGTGCCAGCACAGAAGGGGGATACAGCAATCAGCCCCAGCATTTT.

The V call is TRBV14, the J call TRBJ1-4, with no clear D. V was shortened by 1 base and J by 4 bases, with 4 bases between the two germline ends. The CDR3 has 13 amino acids. Per germline, CDR1 SGHDN and CDR2 FVKESK. CDR3 region: CASSQALNEKLFF. CDR3 in DNA: TGTGCCAGCAGCCAAGCCCTTAATGAAAAACTGTTTTTT. Combining the CDR3 with reference TRBV14 and TRBJ1-4 gives the whole variable domain EAGVTQFPSHSVIEKGQTVTLRCDPISGHDNLYWYRRVMGKEIKFLLHFVKESKQDESGMPNNRFLAERTGGTYSTLKVQPAELEDSGVYFCASSQALNEKLFFGSGTQLSVL.

In DNA form, the CDR3 reads TGCAGTGCAGACAGGGTCGTTGAGCAGTTCTTC. It specifies CSADRVVEQFF. The genes are TRBV20-1 and TRBJ2-1, with 7 bases matching TRBD1. Germline-derived CDR1 and CDR2 are DFQATT and SNEGSKA (reference sequence). The ends lost 6 bases at V and 9 bases at J; junction bases unmatched: 5. The CDR3 length is 11 residues.

The V and J genes are TRBV6-6 and TRBJ2-7; no firm D call. CDR1 and CDR2 from the germline V gene are MNHNY and SVGAGI (reference sequence). The CDR3 loop spans 14 amino acids. Trimming pared 6 bases from V and 1 base from J, leaving 13 bases between. In nucleotides, the CDR3 is TGTGCCAGCAGCCAACCCCAGATTTCCTACGAGCAGTACTTC. Protein product: CASSQPQISYEQYF.